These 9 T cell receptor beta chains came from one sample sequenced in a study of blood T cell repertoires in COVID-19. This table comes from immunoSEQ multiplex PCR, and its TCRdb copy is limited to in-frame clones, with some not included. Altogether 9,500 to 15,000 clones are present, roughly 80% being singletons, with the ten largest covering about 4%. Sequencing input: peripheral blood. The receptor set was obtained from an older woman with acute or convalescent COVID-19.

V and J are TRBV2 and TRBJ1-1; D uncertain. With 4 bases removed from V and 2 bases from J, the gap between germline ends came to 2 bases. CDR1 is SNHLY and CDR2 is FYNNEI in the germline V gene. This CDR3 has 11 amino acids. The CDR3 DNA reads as TGTGCCAGCAGTGTAAACACTGAAGCTTTCTTT. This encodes CASSVNTEAFF.

CDR3 protein: CSASRGGVYSNQPQHF. The CDR3 DNA follows: TGCAGTGCTAGTAGGGGAGGGGTGTATAGCAATCAGCCCCAGCATTTT. The genes are TRBV20-1 and TRBJ1-5; D might be TRBD1 (5 bases). There are 16 residues in the CDR3. Trimming left V 3 bases short and J 0 bases short, with 15 bases between. Germline CDR1 reads DFQATT; CDR2 reads SNEGSKA (reference sequence).

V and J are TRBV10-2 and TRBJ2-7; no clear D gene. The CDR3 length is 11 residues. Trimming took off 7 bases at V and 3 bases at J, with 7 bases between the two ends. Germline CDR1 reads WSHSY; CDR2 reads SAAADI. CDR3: CASTDIYEQYF. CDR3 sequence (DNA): TGCGCCAGCACAGACATCTACGAGCAGTACTTC.

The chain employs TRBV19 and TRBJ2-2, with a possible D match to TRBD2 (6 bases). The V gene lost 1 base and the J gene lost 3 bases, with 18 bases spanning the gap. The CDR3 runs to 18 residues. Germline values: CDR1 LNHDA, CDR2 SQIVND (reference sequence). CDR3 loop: CASSIGSGAGMDTGELFF. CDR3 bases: TGTGCCAGTAGTATAGGTTCTGGGGCGGGAATGGACACCGGGGAGCTGTTTTTT.

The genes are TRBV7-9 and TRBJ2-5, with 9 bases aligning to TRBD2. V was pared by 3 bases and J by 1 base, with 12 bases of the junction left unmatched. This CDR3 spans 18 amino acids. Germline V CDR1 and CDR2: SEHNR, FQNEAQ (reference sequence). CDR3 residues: CASSFEVGLAGLQETQYF. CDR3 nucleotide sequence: TGTGCCAGCAGCTTCGAGGTGGGCCTAGCGGGGCTCCAAGAGACCCAGTACTTC.

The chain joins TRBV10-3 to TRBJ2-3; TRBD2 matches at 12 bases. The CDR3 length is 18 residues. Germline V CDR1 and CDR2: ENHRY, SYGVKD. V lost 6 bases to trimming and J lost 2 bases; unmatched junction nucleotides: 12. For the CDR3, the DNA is TGTGCCATCAGCGCGAGACTAGCGGGGGAGTTAGACACAGATACGCAGTATTTT. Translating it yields CAISARLAGELDTDTQYF.

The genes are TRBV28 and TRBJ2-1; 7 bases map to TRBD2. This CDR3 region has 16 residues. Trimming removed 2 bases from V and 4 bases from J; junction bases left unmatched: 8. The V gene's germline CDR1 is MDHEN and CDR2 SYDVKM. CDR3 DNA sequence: TGTGCCAGCAGTTTAGGGGCCCGGGGGGTTTACAATGAGCAGTTCTTC. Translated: CASSLGARGVYNEQFF.

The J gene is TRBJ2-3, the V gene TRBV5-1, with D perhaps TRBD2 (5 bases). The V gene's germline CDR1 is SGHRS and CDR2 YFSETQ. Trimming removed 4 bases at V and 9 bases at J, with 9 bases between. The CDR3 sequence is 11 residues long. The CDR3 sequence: CASSGGLTQYF. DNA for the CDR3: TGCGCCAGCAGCGGCGGACTCACGCAGTATTTT.

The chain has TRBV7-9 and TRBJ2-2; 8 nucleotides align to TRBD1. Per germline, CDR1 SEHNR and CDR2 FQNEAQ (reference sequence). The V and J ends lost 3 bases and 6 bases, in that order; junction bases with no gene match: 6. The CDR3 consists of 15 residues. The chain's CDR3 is CASSLARGLAGELFF. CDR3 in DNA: TGTGCCAGCAGCTTGGCCAGGGGGCTAGCCGGGGAGCTGTTTTTT.